The rows below give T cell receptor beta chains drawn from one sample of a study of blood T cell repertoires in COVID-19. The repertoire was sequenced with immunoSEQ multiplex PCR; TCRdb's copy has only in-frame clones and lacks some. The sample carries some 42,000 clones, 75% to 80% recorded once. The sequenced sample was peripheral blood. These TCRs come from a woman in her 70s with acute or convalescent COVID-19. The CDR3 runs from the conserved cysteine through the conserved F or W. Each record gives: J gene, D gene, clone size, V gene, CDR3 protein, CDR3 DNA. The D gene is left open where the match is weak. Clone size is stated in some rows and not others, as once, few, many or a class when expanded.

TRBJ1-3 | - | - | TRBV30 | CAWNFRSGNTIYF | TGTGCCTGGAATTTCCGCTCTGGAAACACCATATATTTT
TRBJ1-6 | TRBD1 | once | TRBV7-9 | CASSAGQGHNSPLHF | TGTGCCAGCAGCGCCGGACAGGGGCACAATTCACCCCTCCACTTT
TRBJ2-1 | TRBD1 | - | TRBV5-1 | CASSSVPGQGYNEQFF | TGCGCCAGCAGCTCGGTACCGGGACAGGGATACAATGAGCAGTTCTTC
TRBJ1-1 | TRBD1 | - | TRBV6-5 | CASRDRGLSFAEAFF | TGTGCCAGCAGGGACAGGGGGCTTTCGTTCGCTGAAGCTTTCTTT
TRBJ2-7 | TRBD1 | - | TRBV12-5 | CAMWAETPWTGGNEQYF | TGTGCTATGTGGGCCGAAACCCCCTGGACAGGGGGCAACGAGCAGTACTTC
TRBJ2-1 | TRBD2 | few | TRBV2 | CASTLAVAQFF | TGTGCCAGCACCCTAGCGGTCGCCCAGTTCTTC
TRBJ1-2 | - | few | TRBV28 | CASSRTDRNHYGYTF | TGTGCCAGCAGTCGCACCGACAGAAACCACTATGGCTACACCTTC
TRBJ1-6 | - | - | TRBV4-3 | CASSQTRGGVWLF | TGCGCCAGCAGCCAAACGAGGGGGGGAGTTTGGCTCTTT
TRBJ1-2 | - | - | TRBV25-1 | CASSERGGYTF | TGTGCCAGCAGTGAGAGAGGAGGCTACACCTTC
TRBJ2-7 | - | - | TRBV6-6 | CASSPQVYEQYF | TGTGCCAGCAGTCCGCAGGTCTACGAGCAGTACTTC
TRBJ2-1 | - | - | TRBV19 | CASSTGTSRYNEQFF | TGTGCCAGTAGTACGGGGACTTCGCGATACAATGAGCAGTTCTTC
TRBJ1-1 | TRBD1 | - | TRBV18 | CASSTEAGGRTEAFF | TGTGCCAGCTCGACCGAGGCAGGGGGACGCACTGAAGCTTTCTTT
TRBJ2-1 | TRBD2 | - | TRBV27 | CASSSTSGAYNEQFF | TGTGCCAGCAGTTCAACTAGCGGGGCATACAATGAGCAGTTCTTC
TRBJ2-1 | - | - | TRBV5-1 | CASSLDGDTSSYNEQFF | TGCGCCAGCAGCTTGGATGGGGACACCAGCTCCTACAATGAGCAGTTCTTC
TRBJ1-4 | - | - | TRBV7-9 | CASSLSRQLEKLFF | TGTGCCAGCAGCTTATCTAGGCAGCTTGAAAAACTGTTTTTT
TRBJ1-3 | - | few | TRBV5-1 | CASSVGASGNTIYF | TGCGCCAGCAGCGTGGGGGCCTCTGGAAACACCATATATTTT
TRBJ2-5 | - | - | TRBV3-1/TRBV3-2 | CASSHGSRAETQYF | TGTGCCAGCAGCCACGGGAGCAGGGCAGAGACCCAGTACTTC
TRBJ2-7 | - | - | TRBV19 | CASSISHKGTYYEQYF | TGTGCCAGTAGTATCTCTCATAAGGGGACTTACTACGAGCAGTACTTC
TRBJ1-1 | TRBD1 | - | TRBV27 | CASSPLTGPRVNTEAFF | TGTGCCAGCAGTCCTCTGACAGGGCCCAGGGTGAACACTGAAGCTTTCTTT
TRBJ2-7 | TRBD2 | - | TRBV5-4 | CASSLGLAEYEQYF | TGTGCCAGCAGCTTGGGCCTAGCGGAGTACGAGCAGTACTTC
TRBJ2-7 | TRBD1 | - | TRBV7-2 | CASSLRVTTGYGHEQYF | TGTGCCAGCAGCTTACGGGTTACGACAGGGTACGGCCACGAGCAGTACTTC
TRBJ2-1 | TRBD2 | - | TRBV5-6 | CASSLYLLAGAEQFF | TGTGCCAGCAGCTTGTATCTACTAGCGGGAGCTGAGCAGTTCTTC
TRBJ2-7 | - | - | TRBV27 | CASSSGTGFYEQYF | TGTGCCAGCAGTTCCGGGACTGGATTTTACGAGCAGTACTTC
TRBJ2-3 | - | - | TRBV19 | CASSETGNTDTQYF | TGTGCCAGTAGTGAAACAGGGAACACAGATACGCAGTATTTT
TRBJ1-2 | - | - | TRBV6-5 | CASSRDGQTYGYTF | TGTGCCAGCAGCCGGGATGGACAGACCTATGGCTACACCTTC
TRBJ1-2 | - | - | TRBV4-3 | CASSQVGGIMGVQGYTF | TGCGCCAGCAGCCAAGTTGGGGGCATCATGGGGGTTCAAGGCTACACCTTC
TRBJ1-2 | - | - | TRBV2 | CASSDHPTNYGYTF | TGTGCCAGCAGTGACCATCCCACTAACTATGGCTACACCTTC
TRBJ1-2 | TRBD1 | - | TRBV5-4 | CASSAGQVNYGYTF | TGTGCCAGCAGCGCGGGACAGGTGAACTATGGCTACACCTTC
TRBJ1-2 | TRBD1 | few | TRBV5-1 | CASSLGQGTNVDYGYTF | TGCGCCAGCAGCTTGGGACAGGGAACCAATGTTGACTATGGCTACACCTTC